The 6 T cell receptor beta chains in this list originate from one sample, sequenced in a study of technical replicates of blood from several donors listed by TCRdb under 2017. The protocol used for the library was the immunoSEQ multiplex PCR assay. The table was pulled from immuneACCESS by TCRdb, which kept in-frame rearrangements only. Such tables lose some clones; where checked, under half of the loss comes from unresolved V genes, and the rest has no known cause. The sample includes more than 60,000 clones, with around 92% observed a single time. The ten largest make up approximately 0.45% of the sample. Material for sequencing was T cells isolated from PBMCs. The receptors come from a human donor in good health.

The chain carries TRBV9 and TRBJ1-4; TRBD1 agrees at 8 bases. V was pared by 5 bases and J by 8 bases, with 11 bases of the junction left unmatched. The CDR3 extends over 15 amino acids. The germline gives CDR1 SGDLS, CDR2 YYNGEE. The DNA of the CDR3 is TGTGCCAGCAGTCGACGTGGACAGGGCCTAGAAAAACTGTTTTTT. Translation: CASSRRGQGLEKLFF.

The CDR3 region is CASSLGGLAYEQYF. The DNA of the CDR3 is TGTGCCAGCAGCTTAGGGGGCCTAGCCTACGAGCAGTACTTC. The V gene is TRBV11-2, the J gene TRBJ2-7; tentative D call: TRBD1 (5 bases). Germline assignment: CDR1 SGHAT and CDR2 FQNNGV. The CDR3 runs 14 residues. V was trimmed by 1 base and J by 2 bases, leaving 9 bases between them.

The chain links TRBV5-1 to TRBJ1-5; maybe TRBD1 (5 bases). The CDR3 totals 15 residues. CDR1 is SGHRS, CDR2 YFSETQ, per germline. The V and J ends lost 4 bases and 0 bases respectively, with 11 bases between them. This CDR3 is CASSPSGVSNQPQHF. As DNA, the CDR3 is TGCGCCAGCAGCCCCTCGGGGGTTAGCAATCAGCCCCAGCATTTT.

The chain carries TRBV4-3 and TRBJ2-1; 11 nucleotides match TRBD2. CDR1 and CDR2 (germline): LGHNA, YSLEER. V was pared by 1 base and J by 7 bases, with 6 bases of the junction left unmatched. This CDR3 is 16 amino acids long. The CDR3 loop reads CASSQGLAGGVNEQFF. In nucleotides, the CDR3 is TGCGCCAGCAGCCAAGGGCTAGCGGGAGGTGTTAATGAGCAGTTCTTC.

The chain couples TRBV19 to TRBJ1-2; no reliable D call. CDR3 length: 15 amino acids. V was trimmed by 5 bases and J by 0 bases, leaving 13 bases between them. Germline CDR1 reads LNHDA; CDR2 reads SQIVND (reference sequence). CDR3 sequence (DNA): TGTGCCAGTAGTCCCCCGACATCGACTAACTATGGCTACACCTTC. Translated, it gives CASSPPTSTNYGYTF.

CDR3 region: CASNQRGSSYNEQFF. The CDR3 bases are TGTGCCAGTAACCAGAGAGGGAGCTCCTACAATGAGCAGTTCTTC. The chain employs TRBV27 and TRBJ2-1, with D possibly matching TRBD2 (5 bases). The germline V gene encodes CDR1 MNHEY and CDR2 SMNVEV (reference sequence). The CDR3 totals 15 residues. Trimming took off 9 bases at V and 0 bases at J, with 15 bases between the two ends.